Sequencing of this TCR beta chain was carried out in a study of T cell changes during pregnancy in multiple sclerosis. This CDR3 is 15 amino acids long. V was pared by 0 bases and J by 4 bases, with 5 bases of the junction left unmatched. Germline loops: CDR1 LGHNA, CDR2 YSLEER. Sequencing used immunoSEQ multiplex PCR; TCRdb keeps in-frame clones, though not all of them. The sample yields around 75,000 clones, roughly 91% seen once. Sequences were derived from CD4+ T cells from peripheral blood mononuclear cells, sampled in the third trimester of pregnancy. The genes are TRBV4-3 and TRBJ2-7; 8 bases map to TRBD2. The source is a female donor in good health, enrolled as a control in a pregnancy study. CDR3 sequence: CASSQDREGRYEQYF. DNA for the CDR3: TGCGCCAGCAGCCAAGATCGGGAGGGACGGTACGAGCAGTACTTC.